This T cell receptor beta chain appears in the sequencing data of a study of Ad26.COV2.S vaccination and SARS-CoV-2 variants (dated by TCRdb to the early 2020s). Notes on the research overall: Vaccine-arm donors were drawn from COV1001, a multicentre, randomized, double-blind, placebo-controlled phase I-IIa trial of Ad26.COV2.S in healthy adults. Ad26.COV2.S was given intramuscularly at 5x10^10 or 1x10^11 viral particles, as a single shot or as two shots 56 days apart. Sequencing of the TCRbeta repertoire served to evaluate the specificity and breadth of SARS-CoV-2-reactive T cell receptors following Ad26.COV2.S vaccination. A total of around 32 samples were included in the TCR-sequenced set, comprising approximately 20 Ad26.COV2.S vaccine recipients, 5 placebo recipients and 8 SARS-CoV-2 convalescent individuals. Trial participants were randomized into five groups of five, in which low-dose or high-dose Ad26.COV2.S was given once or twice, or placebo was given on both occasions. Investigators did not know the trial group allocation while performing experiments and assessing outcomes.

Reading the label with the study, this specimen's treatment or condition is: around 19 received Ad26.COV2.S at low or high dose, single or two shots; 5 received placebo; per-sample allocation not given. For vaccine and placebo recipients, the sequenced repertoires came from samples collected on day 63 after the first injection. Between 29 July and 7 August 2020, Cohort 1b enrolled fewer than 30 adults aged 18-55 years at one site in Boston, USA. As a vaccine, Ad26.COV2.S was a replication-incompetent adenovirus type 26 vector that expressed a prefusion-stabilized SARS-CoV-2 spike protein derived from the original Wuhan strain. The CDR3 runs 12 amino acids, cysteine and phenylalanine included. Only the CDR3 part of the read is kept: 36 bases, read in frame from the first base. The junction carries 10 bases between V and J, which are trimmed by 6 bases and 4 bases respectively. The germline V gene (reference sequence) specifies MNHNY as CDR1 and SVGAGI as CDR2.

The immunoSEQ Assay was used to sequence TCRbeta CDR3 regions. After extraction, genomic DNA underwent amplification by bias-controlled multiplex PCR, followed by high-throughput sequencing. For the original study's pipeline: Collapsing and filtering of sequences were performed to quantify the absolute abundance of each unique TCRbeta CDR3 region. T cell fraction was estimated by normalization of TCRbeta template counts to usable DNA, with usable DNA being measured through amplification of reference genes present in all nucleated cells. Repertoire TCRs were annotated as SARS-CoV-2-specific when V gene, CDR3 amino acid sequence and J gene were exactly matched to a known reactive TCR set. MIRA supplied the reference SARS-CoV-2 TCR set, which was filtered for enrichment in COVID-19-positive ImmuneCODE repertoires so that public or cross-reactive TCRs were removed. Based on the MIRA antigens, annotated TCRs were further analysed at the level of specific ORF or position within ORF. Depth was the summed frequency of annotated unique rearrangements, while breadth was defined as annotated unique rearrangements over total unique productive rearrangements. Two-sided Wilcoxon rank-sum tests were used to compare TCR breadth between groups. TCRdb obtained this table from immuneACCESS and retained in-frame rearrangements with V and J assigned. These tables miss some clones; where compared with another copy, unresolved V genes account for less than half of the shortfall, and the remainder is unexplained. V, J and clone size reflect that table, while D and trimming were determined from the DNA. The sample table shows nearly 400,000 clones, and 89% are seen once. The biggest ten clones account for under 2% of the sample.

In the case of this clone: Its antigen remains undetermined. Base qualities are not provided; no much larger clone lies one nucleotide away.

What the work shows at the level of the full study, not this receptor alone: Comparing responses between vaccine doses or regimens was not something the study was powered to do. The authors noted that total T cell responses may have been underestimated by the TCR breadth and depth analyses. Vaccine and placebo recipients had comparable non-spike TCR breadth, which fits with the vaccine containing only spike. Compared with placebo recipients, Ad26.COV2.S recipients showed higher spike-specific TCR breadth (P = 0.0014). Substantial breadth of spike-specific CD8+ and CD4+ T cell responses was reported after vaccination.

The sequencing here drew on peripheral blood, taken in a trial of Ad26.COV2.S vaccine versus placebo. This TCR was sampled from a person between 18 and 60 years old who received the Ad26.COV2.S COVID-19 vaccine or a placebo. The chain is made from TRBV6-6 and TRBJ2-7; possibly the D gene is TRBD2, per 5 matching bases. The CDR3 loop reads CASSPEGYEQYF. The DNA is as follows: TGTGCCAGCAGCCCAGAGGGTTACGAGCAGTACTTC.